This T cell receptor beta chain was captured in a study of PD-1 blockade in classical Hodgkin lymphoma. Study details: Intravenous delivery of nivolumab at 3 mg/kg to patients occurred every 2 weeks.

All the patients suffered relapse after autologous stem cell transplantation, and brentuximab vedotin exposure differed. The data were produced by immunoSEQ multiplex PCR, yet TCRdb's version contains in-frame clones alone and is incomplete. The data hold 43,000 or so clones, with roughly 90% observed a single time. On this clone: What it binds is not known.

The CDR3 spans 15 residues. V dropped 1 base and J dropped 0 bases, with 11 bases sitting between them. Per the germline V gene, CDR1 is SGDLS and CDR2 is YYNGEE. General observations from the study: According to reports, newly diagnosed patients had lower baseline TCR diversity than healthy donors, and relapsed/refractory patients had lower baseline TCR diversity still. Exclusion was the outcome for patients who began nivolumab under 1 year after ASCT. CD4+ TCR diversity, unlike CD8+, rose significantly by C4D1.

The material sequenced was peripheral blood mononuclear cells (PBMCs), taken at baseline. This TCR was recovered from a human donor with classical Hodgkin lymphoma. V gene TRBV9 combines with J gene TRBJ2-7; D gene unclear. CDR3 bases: TGTGCCAGCAGCGTAAATCCAGACCTCTCCTACGAGCAGTACTTC. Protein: CASSVNPDLSYEQYF.